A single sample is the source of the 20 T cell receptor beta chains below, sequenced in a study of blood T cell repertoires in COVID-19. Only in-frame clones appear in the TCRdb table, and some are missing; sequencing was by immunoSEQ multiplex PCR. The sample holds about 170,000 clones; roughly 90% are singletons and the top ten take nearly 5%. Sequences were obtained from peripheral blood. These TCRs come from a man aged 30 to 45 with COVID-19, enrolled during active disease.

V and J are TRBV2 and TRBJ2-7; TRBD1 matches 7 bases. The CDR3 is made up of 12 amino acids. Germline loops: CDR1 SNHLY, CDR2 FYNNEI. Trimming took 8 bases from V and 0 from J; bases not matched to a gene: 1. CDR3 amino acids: CASGQDSYEQYF. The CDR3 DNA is TGTGCCAGCGGACAGGACTCCTACGAGCAGTACTTC.

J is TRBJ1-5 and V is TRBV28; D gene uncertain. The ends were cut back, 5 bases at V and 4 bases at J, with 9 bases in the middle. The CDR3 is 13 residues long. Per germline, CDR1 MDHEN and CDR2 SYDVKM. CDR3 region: CASSVNRNQPQHF. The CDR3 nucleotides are TGTGCCAGCAGTGTAAACAGAAATCAGCCCCAGCATTTT.

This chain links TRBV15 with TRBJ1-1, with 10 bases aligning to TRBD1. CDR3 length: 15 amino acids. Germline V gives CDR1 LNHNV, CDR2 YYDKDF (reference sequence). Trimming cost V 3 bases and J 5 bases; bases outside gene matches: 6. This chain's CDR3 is CATSSPDRGPTEAFF. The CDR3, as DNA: TGTGCCACCAGCAGCCCCGACAGGGGGCCGACTGAAGCTTTCTTT.

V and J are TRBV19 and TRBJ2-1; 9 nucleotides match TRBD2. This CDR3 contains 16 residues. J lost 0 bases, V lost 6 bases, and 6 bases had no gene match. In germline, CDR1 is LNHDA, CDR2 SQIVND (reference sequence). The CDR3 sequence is CASRAGGPRSYNEQFF. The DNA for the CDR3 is TGTGCCAGTAGGGCGGGGGGGCCACGCTCCTACAATGAGCAGTTCTTC.

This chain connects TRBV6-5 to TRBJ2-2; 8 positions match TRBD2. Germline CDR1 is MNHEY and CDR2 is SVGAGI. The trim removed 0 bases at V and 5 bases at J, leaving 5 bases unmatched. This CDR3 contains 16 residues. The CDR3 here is CASSYSPSGRTGELFF. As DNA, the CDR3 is TGTGCCAGCAGTTACTCGCCCAGCGGGAGAACCGGGGAGCTGTTTTTT.

The CDR3: CASSESFVQGGVTEAFF. The DNA of the CDR3 is TGCGCCAGCAGTGAGTCTTTTGTACAGGGTGGAGTCACTGAAGCTTTCTTT. The V and J genes are TRBV10-1 and TRBJ1-1; D perhaps matches TRBD1 (6 bases). Germline V lookup: CDR1 WNHNN, CDR2 SYGVQD (reference sequence). The CDR3 extends over 17 amino acids. The germline V and J ends were trimmed by 0 bases and 4 bases, with 18 bases remaining between them.

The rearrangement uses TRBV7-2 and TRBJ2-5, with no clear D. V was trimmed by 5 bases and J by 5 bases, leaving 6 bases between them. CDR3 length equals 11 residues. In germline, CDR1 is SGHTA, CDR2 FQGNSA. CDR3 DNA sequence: TGTGCCAGCAGCGTTAGCGAGACCCAGTACTTC. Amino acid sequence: CASSVSETQYF.

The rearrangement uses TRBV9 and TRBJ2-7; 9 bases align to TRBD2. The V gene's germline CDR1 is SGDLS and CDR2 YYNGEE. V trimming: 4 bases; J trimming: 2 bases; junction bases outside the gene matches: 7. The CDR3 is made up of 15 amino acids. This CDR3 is CASSPSGAPTYEQYF. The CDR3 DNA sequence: TGTGCCAGCAGCCCTAGCGGGGCGCCTACCTACGAGCAGTACTTC.

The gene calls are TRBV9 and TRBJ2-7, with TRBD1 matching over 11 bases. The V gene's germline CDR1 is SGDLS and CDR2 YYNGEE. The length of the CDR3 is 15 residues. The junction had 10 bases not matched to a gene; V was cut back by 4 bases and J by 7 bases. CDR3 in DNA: TGTGCCAGCAGCTATGCCGGACAGGGGGCGGGAGAGCAGTACTTC. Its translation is CASSYAGQGAGEQYF.

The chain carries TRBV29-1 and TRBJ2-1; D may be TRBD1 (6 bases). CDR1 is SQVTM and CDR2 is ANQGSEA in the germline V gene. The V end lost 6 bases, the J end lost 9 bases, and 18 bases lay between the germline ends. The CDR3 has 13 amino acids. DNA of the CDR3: TGCAGCGTAGAAACACAGGGAATGGGTGAGCAGTTCTTC. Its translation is CSVETQGMGEQFF.

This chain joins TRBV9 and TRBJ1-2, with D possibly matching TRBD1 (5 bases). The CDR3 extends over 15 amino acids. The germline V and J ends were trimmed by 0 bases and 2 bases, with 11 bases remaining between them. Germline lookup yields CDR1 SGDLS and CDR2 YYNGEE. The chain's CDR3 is CASSVEQALNYGYTF. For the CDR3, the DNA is TGTGCCAGCAGCGTAGAACAGGCTCTCAACTATGGCTACACCTTC.

The CDR3 nucleotides are TGTGCCAGCAGCTCCCGGGACAGGGTACACGAGCAGTACTTC. It codes for CASSSRDRVHEQYF. The chain recombines TRBV7-9 with TRBJ2-7; 9 nucleotides line up with TRBD1. Trimming at V came to 4 bases and at J to 5 bases, leaving 6 bases not matched to a gene. Germline V CDR1 and CDR2: SEHNR, FQNEAQ (reference sequence). CDR3 length equals 14 residues. The whole variable domain, remainder taken from reference TRBV7-9 and TRBJ2-7, is DTGVSQNPRHKITKRGQNVTFRCDPISEHNRLYWYRQTLGQGPEFLTYFQNEAQLEKSRLLSDRFSAERPKGSFSTLEIQRTEQGDSAMYLCASSSRDRVHEQYFGPGTRLTVT.

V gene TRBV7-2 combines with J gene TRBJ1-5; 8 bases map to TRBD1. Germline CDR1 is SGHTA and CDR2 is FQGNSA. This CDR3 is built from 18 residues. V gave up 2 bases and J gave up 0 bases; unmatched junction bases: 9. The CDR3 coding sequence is TGTGCCAGCAGCTTAAAGATGACAGGGGTCAATAGCAATCAGCCCCAGCATTTT. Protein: CASSLKMTGVNSNQPQHF.

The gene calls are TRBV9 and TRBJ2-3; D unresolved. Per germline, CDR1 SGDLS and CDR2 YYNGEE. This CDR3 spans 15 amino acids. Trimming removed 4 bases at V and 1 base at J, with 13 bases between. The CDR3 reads CASSPMITGTDTQYF. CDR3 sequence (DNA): TGTGCCAGCAGCCCTATGATTACAGGCACAGATACGCAGTATTTT.

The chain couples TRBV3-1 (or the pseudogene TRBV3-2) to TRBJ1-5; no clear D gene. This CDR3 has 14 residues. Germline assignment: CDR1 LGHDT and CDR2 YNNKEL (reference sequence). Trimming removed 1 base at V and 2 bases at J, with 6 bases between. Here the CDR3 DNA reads TGTGCCAGCAGCCAAGGTGTCGGCAATCAGCCCCAGCATTTT. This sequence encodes CASSQGVGNQPQHF.

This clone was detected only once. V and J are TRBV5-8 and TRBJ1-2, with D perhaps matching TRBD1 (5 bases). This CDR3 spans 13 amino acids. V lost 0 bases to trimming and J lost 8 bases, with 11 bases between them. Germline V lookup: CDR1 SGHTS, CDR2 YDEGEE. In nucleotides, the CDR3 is TGTGCCAGCAGCTTGGCAGGGTCGCGAGGCTACACCTTC. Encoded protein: CASSLAGSRGYTF.

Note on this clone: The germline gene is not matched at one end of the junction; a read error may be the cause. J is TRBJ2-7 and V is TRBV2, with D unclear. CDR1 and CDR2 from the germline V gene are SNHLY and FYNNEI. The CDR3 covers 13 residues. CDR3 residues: CASSDTSPRAPFF. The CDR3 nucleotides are TGTGCCAGCAGCGACACGAGTCCACGAGCACCCTTCTTC.

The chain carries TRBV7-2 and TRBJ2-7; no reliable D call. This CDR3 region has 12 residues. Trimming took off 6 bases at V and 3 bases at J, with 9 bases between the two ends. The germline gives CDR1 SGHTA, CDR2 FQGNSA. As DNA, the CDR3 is TGTGCCAGCAGATCCTCAGGCTACGAGCAGTACTTC. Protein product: CASRSSGYEQYF.

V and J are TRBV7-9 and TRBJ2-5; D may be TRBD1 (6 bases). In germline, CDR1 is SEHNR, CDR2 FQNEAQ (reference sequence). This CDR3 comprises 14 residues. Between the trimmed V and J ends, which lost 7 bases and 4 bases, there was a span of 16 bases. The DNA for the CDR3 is TGTGCCAGCACCAGAAACAGGGTGAGAGAGACCCAGTACTTC. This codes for CASTRNRVRETQYF.

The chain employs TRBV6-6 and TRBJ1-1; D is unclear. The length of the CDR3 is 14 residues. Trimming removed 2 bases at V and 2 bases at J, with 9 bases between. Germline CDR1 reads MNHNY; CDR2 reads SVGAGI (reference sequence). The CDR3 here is CASSYVNSNTEAFF. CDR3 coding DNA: TGTGCCAGCAGTTACGTTAACAGTAACACTGAAGCTTTCTTT.